This paragraph covers one TCR beta chain sequence. The CDR3 runs 16 residues. V lost 5 bases and J 1 base, leaving 17 bases between the germline ends. CDR1 and CDR2 from the germline V gene are SEHNR and FQNEAQ (reference sequence). This sample stems from a study of shared clonotypes between healthy human individuals. Clones were read by immunoSEQ multiplex PCR, and TCRdb kept only the in-frame ones, dropping some. The sample lists approximately 1,000,000 clones, approximately 80% occurring once. Material for sequencing was memory CD4+ T cells from PBMCs. Subset meaning: CD45RA-negative fraction. The TCR was taken from a man aged 18 to 30 in good health. Some clones in this sample may be carry-over from other donors' samples. The chain recombines TRBV7-9 with TRBJ2-5; D uncertain. The CDR3 region is CASSQTPGRSQETQYF. Here the CDR3 DNA reads TGTGCCAGCAGCCAGACCCCCGGACGGAGCCAAGAGACCCAGTACTTC.